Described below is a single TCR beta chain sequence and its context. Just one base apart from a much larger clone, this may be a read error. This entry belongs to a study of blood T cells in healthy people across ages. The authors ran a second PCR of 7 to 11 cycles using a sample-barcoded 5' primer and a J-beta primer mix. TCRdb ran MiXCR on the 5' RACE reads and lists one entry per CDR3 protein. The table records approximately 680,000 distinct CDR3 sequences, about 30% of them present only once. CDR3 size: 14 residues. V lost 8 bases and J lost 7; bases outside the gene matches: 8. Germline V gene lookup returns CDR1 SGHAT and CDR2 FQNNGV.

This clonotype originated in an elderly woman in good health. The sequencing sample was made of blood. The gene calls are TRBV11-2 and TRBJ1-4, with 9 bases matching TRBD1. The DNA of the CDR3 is TGTGCCAGCGGCCTATGGACAGGGGCTGAAAAACTGTTTTTT. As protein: CASGLWTGAEKLFF.